This T cell receptor (beta chain) was profiled in a study of cytomegalovirus exposure and HLA in healthy donors. Of note for this clone: Its antigen is as yet unknown.

PCR amplification relied on 60 Vbeta primers (plus 13 Jbeta primers). Produced via immunoSEQ multiplex PCR; TCRdb's table is partial and in-frame only. Here the sample spans approximately 180,000 clones, about 88% being singletons. Despite likely unrecorded immune exposures, the donors were nominally healthy at the time of sampling. Study-wide results and caveats: The study carried out a later analysis of TCR beta sequences. It associated about 15,000 of them with specific HLA alleles at a false discovery rate of 0.05.

Germline CDR1 is ENHRY and CDR2 is SYGVKD. J lost 5 bases, V lost 0 bases, and 3 bases had no gene match. The CDR3 has 17 amino acids. This receptor was identified in a woman under 30 in good health and CMV-seronegative. This chain joins TRBV10-3 and TRBJ2-2; the match to TRBD2 covers 13 bases. The sample taken for sequencing was PBMCs. CDR3 bases: TGTGCCATCAGTGAGTCGTGGACTAGCGGGGGTACCGGGGAGCTGTTTTTT. As protein: CAISESWTSGGTGELFF.